This T cell receptor (delta chain) derives from a study of gamma-delta T cells after stem cell transplantation. This CDR3 region has 17 residues. With 2 bases clipped from V and 0 bases from J, the junction kept 17 bases outside the gene matches. From germline, CDR1 is TVYSNPD and CDR2 GDNSRS (reference sequence). TCRdb reprocessed the RT-PCR reads through CATT. The profile shows 13,000 or so delta-chain clones, roughly 30% of them singletons. Sequenced: gamma-delta T cells. The gene calls are TRDV3 and TRDJ4, with 8 bases matching TRDD3. The TCR sequence derives from a human donor. It is not recorded whose cells these are; they may come from a transplant donor. The CDR3 nucleotides read TGTGCCTTTCAGGGGACTGGGGGGCGGCCGGCGACCAGACCCCTGATCTTT. This sequence encodes CAFQGTGGRPATRPLIF.